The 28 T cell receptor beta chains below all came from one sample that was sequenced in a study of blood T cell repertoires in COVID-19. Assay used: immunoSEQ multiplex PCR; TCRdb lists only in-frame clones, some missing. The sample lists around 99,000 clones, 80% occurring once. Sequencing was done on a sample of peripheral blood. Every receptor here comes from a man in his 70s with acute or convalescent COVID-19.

DNA for the CDR3: TGTGCCAGCAACCCGGTGGGGGGGCTGGAGACCCAGTACTTC. As protein: CASNPVGGLETQYF. The genes are TRBV2 and TRBJ2-5, with D perhaps matching TRBD2 (7 bases). V was cut by 7 bases and J by 5 bases, with 17 bases left in between. The CDR3 is 14 amino acids. The germline gives CDR1 SNHLY, CDR2 FYNNEI.

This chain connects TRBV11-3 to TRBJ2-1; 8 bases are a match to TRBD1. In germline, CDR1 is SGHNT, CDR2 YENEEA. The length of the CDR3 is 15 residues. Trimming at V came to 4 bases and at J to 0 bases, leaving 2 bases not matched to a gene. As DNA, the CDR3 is TGTGCCAGCAGCTCAGGACAGGGCTCCTACAATGAGCAGTTCTTC. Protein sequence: CASSSGQGSYNEQFF.

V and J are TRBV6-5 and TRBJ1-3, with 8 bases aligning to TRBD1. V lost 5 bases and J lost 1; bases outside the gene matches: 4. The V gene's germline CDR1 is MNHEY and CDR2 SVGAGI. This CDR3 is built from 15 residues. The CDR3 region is CASSRDRQSGNTIYF. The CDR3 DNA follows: TGTGCCAGCAGTCGGGACAGGCAATCTGGAAACACCATATATTTT.

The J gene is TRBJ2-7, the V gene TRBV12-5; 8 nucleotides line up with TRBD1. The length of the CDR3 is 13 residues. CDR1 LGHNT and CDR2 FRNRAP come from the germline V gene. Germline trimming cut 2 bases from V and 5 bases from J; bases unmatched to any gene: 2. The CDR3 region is CASGLRQGNEQYF. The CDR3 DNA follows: TGTGCTAGTGGTTTGAGACAGGGGAACGAGCAGTACTTC.

In nucleotides, the CDR3 is TGTGCCAGCAGTTCCGAAGGGAGGCAGCCCCAGCATTTT. It specifies CASSSEGRQPQHF. The chain couples TRBV6-2 or TRBV6-3 to TRBJ1-5; the D is unclear. Germline loops: CDR1 MNHEY, CDR2 SVGEGT. This CDR3 region has 13 residues. V was clipped by 4 bases and J by 7 bases, with 11 bases between them.

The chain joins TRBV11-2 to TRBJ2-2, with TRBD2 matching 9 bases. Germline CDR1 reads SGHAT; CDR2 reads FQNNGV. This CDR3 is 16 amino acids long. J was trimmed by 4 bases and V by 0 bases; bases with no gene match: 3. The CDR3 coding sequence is TGTGCCAGCAGCTTAGAACTAGCGGGCCTCACCGGGGAGCTGTTTTTT. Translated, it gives CASSLELAGLTGELFF.

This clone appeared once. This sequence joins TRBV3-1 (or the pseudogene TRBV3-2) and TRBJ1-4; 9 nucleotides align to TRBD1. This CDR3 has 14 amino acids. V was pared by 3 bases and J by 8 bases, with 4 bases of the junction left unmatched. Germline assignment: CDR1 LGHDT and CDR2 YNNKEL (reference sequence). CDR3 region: CASSHGTGSEKLFF. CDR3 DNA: TGTGCCAGCAGCCATGGGACAGGGAGCGAAAAACTGTTTTTT.

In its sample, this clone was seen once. CDR3 region: CASSGPGFTEAFF. The CDR3, as DNA: TGTGCCAGCAGCGGTCCGGGATTCACTGAAGCTTTCTTT. The chain employs TRBV9 and TRBJ1-1, with D uncertain. Germline V gene lookup returns CDR1 SGDLS and CDR2 YYNGEE. The length of the CDR3 is 13 residues. The ends were cut back, 3 bases at V and 4 bases at J, with 10 bases in the middle.

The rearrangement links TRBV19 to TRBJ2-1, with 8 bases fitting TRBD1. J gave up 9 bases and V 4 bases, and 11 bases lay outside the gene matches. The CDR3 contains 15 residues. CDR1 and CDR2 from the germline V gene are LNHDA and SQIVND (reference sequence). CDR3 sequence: CASSTITGTGFEQFF. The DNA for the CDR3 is TGTGCCAGTAGTACGATAACCGGGACAGGTTTTGAGCAGTTCTTC.

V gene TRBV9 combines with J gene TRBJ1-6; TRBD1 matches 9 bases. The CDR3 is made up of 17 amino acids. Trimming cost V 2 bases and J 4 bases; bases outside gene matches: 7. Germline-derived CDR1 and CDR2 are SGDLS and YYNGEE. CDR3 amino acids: CASSVALGQGYNSPLHF. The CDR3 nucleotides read TGTGCCAGCAGCGTCGCCCTGGGACAGGGTTATAATTCACCCCTCCACTTT. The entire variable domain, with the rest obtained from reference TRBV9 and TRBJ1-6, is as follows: DSGVTQTPKHLITATGQRVTLRCSPRSGDLSVYWYQQSLDQGLQFLIQYYNGEERAKGNILERFSAQQFPDLHSELNLSSLELGDSALYFCASSVALGQGYNSPLHFGNGTRLTVT.

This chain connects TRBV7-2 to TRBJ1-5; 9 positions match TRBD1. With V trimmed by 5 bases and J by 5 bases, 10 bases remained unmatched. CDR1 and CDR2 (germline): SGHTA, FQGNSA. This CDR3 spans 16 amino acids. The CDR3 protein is CASSPRTGGFDQPQHF. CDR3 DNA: TGTGCCAGCAGCCCTCGTACAGGGGGCTTCGATCAGCCCCAGCATTTT.

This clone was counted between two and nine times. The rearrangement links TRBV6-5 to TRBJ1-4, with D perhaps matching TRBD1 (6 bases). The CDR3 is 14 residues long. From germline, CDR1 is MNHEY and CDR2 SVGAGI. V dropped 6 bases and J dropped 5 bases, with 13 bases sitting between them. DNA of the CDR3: TGTGCCAGCAGCCCCGGGACATCCAATGAAAAACTGTTTTTT. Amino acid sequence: CASSPGTSNEKLFF.

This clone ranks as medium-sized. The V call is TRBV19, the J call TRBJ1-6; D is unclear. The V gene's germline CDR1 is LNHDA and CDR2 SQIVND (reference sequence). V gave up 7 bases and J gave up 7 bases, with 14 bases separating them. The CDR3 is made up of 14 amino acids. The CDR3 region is CASTIARENSPLHF. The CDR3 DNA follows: TGTGCCAGTACGATTGCCCGGGAAAATTCACCCCTCCACTTT.

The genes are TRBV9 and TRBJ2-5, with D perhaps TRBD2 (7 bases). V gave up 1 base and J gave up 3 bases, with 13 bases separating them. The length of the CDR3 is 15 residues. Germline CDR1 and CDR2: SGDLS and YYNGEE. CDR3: CASSVTGGLEETQYF. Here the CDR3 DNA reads TGTGCCAGCAGCGTAACCGGGGGGCTCGAAGAGACCCAGTACTTC.

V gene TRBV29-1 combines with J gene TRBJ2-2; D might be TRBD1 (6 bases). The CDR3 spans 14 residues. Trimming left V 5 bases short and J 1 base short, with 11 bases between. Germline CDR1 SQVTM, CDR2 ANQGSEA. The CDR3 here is CSVQPGQNTGELFF. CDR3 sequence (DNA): TGCAGCGTTCAACCGGGACAGAACACCGGGGAGCTGTTTTTT.

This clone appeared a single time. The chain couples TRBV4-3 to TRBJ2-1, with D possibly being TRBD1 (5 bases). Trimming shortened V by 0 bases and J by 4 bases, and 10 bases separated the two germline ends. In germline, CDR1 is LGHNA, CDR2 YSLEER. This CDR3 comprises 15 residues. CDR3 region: CASSQEIQVYNEQFF. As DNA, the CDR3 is TGCGCCAGCAGCCAAGAGATACAGGTGTACAATGAGCAGTTCTTC.

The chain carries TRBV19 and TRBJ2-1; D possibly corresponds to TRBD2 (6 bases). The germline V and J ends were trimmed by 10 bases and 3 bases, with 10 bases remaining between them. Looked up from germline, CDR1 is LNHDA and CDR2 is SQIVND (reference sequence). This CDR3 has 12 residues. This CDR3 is CATGLSYNEQFF. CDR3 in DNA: TGTGCCACGGGACTCAGCTACAATGAGCAGTTCTTC.

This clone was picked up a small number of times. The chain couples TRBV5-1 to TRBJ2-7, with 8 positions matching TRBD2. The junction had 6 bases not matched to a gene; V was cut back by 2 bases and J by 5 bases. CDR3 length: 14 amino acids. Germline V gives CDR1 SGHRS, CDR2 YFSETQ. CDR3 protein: CASSLSGGSHEQYF. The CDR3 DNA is TGCGCCAGCAGCTTAAGCGGGGGATCACACGAGCAGTACTTC.

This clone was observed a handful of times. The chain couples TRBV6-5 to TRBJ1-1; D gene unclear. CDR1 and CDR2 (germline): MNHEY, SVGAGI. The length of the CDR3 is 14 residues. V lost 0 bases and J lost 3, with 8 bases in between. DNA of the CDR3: TGTGCCAGCAGTTACTCCGGGTGGGACACTGAAGCTTTCTTT. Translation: CASSYSGWDTEAFF.

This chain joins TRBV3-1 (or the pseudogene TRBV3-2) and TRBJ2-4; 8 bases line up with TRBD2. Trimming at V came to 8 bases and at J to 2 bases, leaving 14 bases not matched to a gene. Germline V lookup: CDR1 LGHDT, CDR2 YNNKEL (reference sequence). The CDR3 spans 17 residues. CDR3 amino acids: CASPKGGGPMTKNIQYF. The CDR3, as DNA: TGTGCCAGCCCAAAAGGCGGGGGGCCTATGACCAAAAACATTCAGTACTTC.

CDR3: CASSFEQALGYEQYF. DNA for the CDR3: TGTGCCAGCAGCTTCGAACAGGCCCTCGGATACGAGCAGTACTTC. The chain is built from TRBV7-9 and TRBJ2-7; the D gene is possibly TRBD1 (5 bases). V was trimmed by 3 bases and J by 4 bases, leaving 16 bases between them. Looked up from germline, CDR1 is SEHNR and CDR2 is FQNEAQ (reference sequence). This CDR3 is 15 amino acids long. Together with reference TRBV7-9 and TRBJ2-7, the CDR3 gives the full variable domain: DTGVSQNPRHKITKRGQNVTFRCDPISEHNRLYWYRQTLGQGPEFLTYFQNEAQLEKSRLLSDRFSAERPKGSFSTLEIQRTEQGDSAMYLCASSFEQALGYEQYFGPGTRLTVT.

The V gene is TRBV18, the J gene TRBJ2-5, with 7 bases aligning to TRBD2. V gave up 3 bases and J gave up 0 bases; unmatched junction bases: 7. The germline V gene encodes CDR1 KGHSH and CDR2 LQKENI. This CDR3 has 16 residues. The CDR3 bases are TGTGCCAGCTCACCGGGGAGGGGAGGCCACCAAGAGACCCAGTACTTC. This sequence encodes CASSPGRGGHQETQYF.

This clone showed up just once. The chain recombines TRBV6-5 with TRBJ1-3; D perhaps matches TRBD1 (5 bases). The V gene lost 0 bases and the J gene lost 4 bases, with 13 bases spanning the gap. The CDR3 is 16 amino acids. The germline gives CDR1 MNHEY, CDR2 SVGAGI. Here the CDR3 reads CASSYSGGEDGNTIYF. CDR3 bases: TGTGCCAGCAGTTACTCAGGAGGGGAAGACGGAAACACCATATATTTT.

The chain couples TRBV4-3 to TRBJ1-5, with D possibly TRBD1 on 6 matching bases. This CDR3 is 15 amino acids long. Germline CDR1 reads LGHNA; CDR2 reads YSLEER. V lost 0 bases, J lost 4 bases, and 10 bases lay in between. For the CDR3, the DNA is TGCGCCAGCAGCCAAGACAGGGGACCAAATCAGCCCCAGCATTTT. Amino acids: CASSQDRGPNQPQHF.

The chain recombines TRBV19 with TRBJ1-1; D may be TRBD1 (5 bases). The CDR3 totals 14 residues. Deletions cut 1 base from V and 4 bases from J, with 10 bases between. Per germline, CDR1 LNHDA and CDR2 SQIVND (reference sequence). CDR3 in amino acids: CASSIGQWATEAFF. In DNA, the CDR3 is TGTGCCAGTAGTATAGGACAGTGGGCCACTGAAGCTTTCTTT.

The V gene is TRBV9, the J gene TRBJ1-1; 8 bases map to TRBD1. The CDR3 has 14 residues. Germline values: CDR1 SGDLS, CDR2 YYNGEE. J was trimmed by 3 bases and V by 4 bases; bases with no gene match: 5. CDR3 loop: CASSSGGLHTEAFF. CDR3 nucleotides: TGTGCCAGCAGCTCAGGGGGCCTACACACTGAAGCTTTCTTT.

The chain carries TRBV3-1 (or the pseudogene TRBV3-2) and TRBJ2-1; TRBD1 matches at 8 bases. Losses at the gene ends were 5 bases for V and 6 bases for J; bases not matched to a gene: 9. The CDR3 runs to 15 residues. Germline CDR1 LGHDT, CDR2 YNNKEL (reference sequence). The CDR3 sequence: CASSSGQGGGNEQFF. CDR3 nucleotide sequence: TGTGCCAGCAGCTCCGGACAGGGAGGAGGCAATGAGCAGTTCTTC.

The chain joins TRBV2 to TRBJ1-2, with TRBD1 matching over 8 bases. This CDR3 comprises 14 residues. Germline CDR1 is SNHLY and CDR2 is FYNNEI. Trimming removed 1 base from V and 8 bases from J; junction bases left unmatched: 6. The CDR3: CASSEESGGEGYTF. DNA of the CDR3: TGTGCCAGCAGTGAAGAGTCAGGGGGCGAGGGCTACACCTTC.